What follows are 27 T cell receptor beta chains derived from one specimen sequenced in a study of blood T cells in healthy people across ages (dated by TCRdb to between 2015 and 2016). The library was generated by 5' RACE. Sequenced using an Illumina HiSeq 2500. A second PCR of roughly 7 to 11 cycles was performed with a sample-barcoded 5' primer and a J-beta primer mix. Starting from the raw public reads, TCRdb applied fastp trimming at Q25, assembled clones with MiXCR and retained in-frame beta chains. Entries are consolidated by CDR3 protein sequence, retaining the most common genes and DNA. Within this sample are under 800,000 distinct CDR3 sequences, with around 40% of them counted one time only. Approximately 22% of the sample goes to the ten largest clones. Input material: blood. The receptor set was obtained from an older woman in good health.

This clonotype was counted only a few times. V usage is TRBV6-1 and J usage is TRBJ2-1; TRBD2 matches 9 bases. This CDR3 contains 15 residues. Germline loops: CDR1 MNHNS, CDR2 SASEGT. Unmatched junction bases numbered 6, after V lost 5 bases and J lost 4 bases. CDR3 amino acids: CASSTAGGLYNEQFF. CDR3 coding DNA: TGTGCCAGCAGTACTGCGGGAGGGTTATACAATGAGCAGTTCTTC.

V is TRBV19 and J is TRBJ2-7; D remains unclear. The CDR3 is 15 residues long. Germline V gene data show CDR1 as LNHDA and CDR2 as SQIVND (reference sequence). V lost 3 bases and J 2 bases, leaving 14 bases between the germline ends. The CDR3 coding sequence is TGTGCCAGTAGTATTGGGTGGCAGGACCCCTACGAGCAGTACTTC. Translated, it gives CASSIGWQDPYEQYF.

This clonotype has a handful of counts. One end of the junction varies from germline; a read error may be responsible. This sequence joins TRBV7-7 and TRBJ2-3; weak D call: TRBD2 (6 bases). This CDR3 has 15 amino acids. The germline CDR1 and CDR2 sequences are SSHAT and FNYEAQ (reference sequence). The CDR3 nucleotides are TGTGCTAGCAGCTTAAACGGGGGAGGTCCAGATACGCAGTATTTT. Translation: CASSLNGGGPDTQYF.

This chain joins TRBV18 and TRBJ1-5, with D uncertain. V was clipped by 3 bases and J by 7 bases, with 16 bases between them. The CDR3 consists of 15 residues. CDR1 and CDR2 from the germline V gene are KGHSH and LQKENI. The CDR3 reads CASSPGRQSGQPQHF. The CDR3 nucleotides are TGTGCCAGCTCACCCGGCCGTCAAAGCGGACAGCCCCAGCATTTT.

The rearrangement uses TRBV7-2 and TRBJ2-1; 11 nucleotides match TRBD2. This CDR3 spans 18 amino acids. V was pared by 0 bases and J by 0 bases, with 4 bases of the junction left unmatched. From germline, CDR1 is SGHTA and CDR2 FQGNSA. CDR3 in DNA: TGTGCCAGCAGCTTAGCGACTAGCGGGGTGAGCTCCTACAATGAGCAGTTCTTC. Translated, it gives CASSLATSGVSSYNEQFF.

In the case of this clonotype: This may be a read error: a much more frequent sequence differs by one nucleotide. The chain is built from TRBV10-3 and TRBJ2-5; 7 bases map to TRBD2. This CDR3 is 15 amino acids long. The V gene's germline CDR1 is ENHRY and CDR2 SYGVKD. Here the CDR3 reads CAIRDWGGSQEIQYF. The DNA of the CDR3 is TGTGCCATCAGGGATTGGGGAGGGTCGCAAGAGATCCAGTACTTC.

CDR3 bases: TGCGCCAGCAGCCACCCGGGACTAGCGGACAAAAAGAAGTTCTTC. Translation: CASSHPGLADKKKFF. The chain carries TRBV4-1 and TRBJ2-1, with 11 bases that match TRBD2. The CDR3 consists of 15 residues. The ends lost 3 bases at V and 14 bases at J; junction bases unmatched: 12. CDR1 and CDR2 from the germline V gene are MGHRA and YSYEKL.

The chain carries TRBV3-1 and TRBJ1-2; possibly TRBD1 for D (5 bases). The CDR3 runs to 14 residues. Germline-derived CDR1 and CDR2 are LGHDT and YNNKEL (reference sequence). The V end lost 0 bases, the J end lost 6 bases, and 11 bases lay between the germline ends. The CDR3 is CASSQEWKGNGYTF. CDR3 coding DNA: TGTGCCAGCAGCCAAGAGTGGAAGGGGAATGGCTACACCTTC.

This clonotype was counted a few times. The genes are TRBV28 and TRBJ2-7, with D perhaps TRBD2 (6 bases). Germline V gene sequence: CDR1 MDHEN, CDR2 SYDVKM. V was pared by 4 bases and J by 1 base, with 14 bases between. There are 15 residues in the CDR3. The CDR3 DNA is TGTGCCAGCAGTTATCTAGCTCGGGAGTCCTACGAGCAGTACTTC. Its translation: CASSYLARESYEQYF.

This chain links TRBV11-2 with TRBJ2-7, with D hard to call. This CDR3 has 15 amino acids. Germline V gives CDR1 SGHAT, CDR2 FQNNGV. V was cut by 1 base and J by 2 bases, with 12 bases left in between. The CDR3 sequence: CASSLAQFFPYEQYF. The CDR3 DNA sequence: TGTGCCAGCAGCTTAGCCCAGTTTTTCCCCTACGAGCAGTACTTC.

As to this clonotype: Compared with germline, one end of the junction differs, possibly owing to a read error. CDR3 protein: CASSLQALGDYTF. CDR3 bases: TGTGCCAGCAGTTTACAGGCCCTGGGGGACTACACCTTT. The V gene is TRBV12-3 or TRBV12-4, the J gene TRBJ1-2; D might be TRBD1 (5 bases). The CDR3 is made up of 13 amino acids.

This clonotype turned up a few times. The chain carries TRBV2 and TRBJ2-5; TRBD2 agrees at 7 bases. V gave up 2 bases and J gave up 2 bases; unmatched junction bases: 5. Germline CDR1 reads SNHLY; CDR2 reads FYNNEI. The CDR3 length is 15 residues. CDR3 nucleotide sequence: TGTGCCAGCAGTGAAAGGGGACTACGACAAGAGACCCAGTACTTC. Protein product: CASSERGLRQETQYF.

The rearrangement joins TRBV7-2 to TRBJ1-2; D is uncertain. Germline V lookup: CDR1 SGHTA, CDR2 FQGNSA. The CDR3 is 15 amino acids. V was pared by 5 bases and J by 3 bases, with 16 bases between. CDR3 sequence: CASSTFGGRDYGYTF. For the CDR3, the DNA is TGTGCCAGCAGCACCTTCGGAGGGAGGGACTATGGCTACACCTTC.

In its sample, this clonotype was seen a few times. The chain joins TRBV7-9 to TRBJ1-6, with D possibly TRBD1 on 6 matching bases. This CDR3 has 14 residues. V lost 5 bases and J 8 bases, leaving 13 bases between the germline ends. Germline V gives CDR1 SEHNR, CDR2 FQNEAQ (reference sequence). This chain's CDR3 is CASSRAGVYSPLHF. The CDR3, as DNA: TGTGCCAGCAGCCGAGCAGGGGTTTATTCACCCCTCCACTTT.

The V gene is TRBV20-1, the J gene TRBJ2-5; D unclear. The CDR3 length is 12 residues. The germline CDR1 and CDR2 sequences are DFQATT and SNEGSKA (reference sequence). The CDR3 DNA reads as TGCAGCCCCACTGATTTCCAAGAGACCCAGTACTTC. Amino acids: CSPTDFQETQYF.

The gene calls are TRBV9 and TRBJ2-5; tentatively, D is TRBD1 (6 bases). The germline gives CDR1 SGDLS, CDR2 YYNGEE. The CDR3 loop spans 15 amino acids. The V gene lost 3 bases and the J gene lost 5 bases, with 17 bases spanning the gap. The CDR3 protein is CASSADKQGYETQYF. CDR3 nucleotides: TGTGCCAGCAGCGCAGATAAACAGGGCTACGAGACCCAGTACTTC.

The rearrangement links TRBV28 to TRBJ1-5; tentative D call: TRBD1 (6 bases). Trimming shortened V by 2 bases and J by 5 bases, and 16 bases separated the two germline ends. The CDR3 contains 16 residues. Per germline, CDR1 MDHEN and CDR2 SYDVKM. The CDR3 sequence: CASSLTAQGRDQPQHF. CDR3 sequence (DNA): TGTGCCAGCAGTTTAACTGCACAGGGTAGGGATCAGCCCCAGCATTTT.

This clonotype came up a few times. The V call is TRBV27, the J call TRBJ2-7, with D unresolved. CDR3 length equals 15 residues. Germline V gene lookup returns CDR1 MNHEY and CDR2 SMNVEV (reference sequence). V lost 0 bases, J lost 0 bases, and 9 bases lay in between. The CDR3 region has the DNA TGTGCCAGCAGTTTATCGGTGGGAAGCTCCTACGAGCAGTACTTC. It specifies CASSLSVGSSYEQYF.

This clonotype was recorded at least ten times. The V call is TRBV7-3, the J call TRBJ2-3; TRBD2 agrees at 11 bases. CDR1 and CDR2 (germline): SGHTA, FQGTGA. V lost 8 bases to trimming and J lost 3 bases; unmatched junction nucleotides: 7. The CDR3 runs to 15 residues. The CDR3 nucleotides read TGTGCCAGCTCACTGAGACTAGCGGGGACAGATACGCAGTATTTT. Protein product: CASSLRLAGTDTQYF.

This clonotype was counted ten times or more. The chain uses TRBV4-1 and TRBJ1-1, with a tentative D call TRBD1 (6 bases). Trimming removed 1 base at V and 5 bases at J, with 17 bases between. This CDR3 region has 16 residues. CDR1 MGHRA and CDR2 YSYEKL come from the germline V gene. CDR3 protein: CASSQVTNREGTEAFF. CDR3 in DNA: TGCGCCAGCAGCCAAGTTACAAACAGGGAGGGAACTGAAGCTTTCTTT.

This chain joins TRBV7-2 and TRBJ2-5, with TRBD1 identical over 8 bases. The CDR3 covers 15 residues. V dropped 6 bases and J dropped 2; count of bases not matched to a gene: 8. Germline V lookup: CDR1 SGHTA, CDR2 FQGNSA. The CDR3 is CASSALGQDQETQYF. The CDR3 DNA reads TGTGCCAGCAGTGCCCTGGGACAGGATCAAGAGACCCAGTACTTC.

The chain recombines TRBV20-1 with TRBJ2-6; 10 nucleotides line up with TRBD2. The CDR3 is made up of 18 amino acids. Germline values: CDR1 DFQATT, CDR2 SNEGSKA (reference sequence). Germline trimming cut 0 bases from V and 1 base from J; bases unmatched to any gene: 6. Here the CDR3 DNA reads TGCAGTGCTAGAGAGAGCGGGAGGGACAAATCTGGGGCCAACGTCCTGACTTTC. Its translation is CSARESGRDKSGANVLTF.

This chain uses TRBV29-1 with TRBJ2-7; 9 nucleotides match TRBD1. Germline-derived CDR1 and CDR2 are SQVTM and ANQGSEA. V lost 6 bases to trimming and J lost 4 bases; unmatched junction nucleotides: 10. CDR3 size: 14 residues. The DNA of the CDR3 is TGCAGCGTGTCGGGACAGGGACGGGGTTACGAGCAGTACTTC. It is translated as CSVSGQGRGYEQYF.

This chain's CDR3 is CASGLTAGDPTDTQYF. The DNA for the CDR3 is TGTGCTAGTGGTTTGACCGCTGGCGACCCCACAGATACGCAGTATTTT. The chain carries TRBV12-5 and TRBJ2-3, with no clear D. V lost 2 bases and J lost 2, with 14 bases in between. Germline lookup yields CDR1 LGHNT and CDR2 FRNRAP. The CDR3 has 16 amino acids.

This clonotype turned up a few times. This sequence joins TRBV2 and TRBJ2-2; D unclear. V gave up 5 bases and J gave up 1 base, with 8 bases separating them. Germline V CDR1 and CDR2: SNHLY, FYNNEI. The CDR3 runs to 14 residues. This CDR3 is CASSRVGNTGELFF. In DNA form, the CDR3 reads TGTGCCAGCAGTCGGGTCGGGAACACCGGGGAGCTGTTTTTT. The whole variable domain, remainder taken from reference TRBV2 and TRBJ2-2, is EPEVTQTPSHQVTQMGQEVILRCVPISNHLYFYWYRQILGQKVEFLVSFYNNEISEKSEIFDDQFSVERPDGSNFTLKIRSTKLEDSAMYFCASSRVGNTGELFFGEGSRLTVL.

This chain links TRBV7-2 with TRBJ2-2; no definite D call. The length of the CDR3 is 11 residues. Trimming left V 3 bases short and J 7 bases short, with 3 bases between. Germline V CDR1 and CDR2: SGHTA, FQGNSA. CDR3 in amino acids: CASSFYGELFF. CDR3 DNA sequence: TGTGCCAGCAGCTTTTACGGGGAGCTGTTTTTT.

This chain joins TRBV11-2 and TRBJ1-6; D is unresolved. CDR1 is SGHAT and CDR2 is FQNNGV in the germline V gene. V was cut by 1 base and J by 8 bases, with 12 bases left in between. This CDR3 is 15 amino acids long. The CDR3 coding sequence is TGTGCCAGCAGCTTAGTTTCCCCGCCCGATTCACCCCTCCACTTT. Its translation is CASSLVSPPDSPLHF.